The 25 T cell receptor beta chains in this list originate from one sample, sequenced in a study of blood T cell repertoires in COVID-19. Data came from immunoSEQ multiplex PCR; TCRdb stores just in-frame clones and leaves some out. The sample shows 250,000 or so clones, 85% to 90% of them seen only once. Sample: peripheral blood. All receptors derive from a man in his 60s with acute or convalescent COVID-19.

V usage is TRBV25-1 and J usage is TRBJ2-3; D possibly corresponds to TRBD1 (6 bases). The V gene's germline CDR1 is MGHDK and CDR2 SYGVNS. The ends were cut back, 2 bases at V and 6 bases at J, with 12 bases in the middle. This CDR3 contains 14 residues. DNA of the CDR3: TGTGCCAGCAGTGAAGTACAGGGCGGCGATACGCAGTATTTT. This translates into CASSEVQGGDTQYF.

There are a few counts of this clone. V usage is TRBV30 and J usage is TRBJ1-6; D remains ambiguous. This CDR3 has 17 amino acids. V was clipped by 0 bases and J by 5 bases, with 17 bases between them. Per germline, CDR1 GTSNPN and CDR2 SVGIG (reference sequence). The CDR3 reads CAWSVRIGRGDNSPLHF. DNA for the CDR3: TGTGCCTGGAGTGTAAGAATCGGGCGGGGAGATAATTCACCCCTCCACTTT.

This clone is a singleton in its sample. V usage is TRBV7-2 and J usage is TRBJ2-7; 10 bases match TRBD2. J was trimmed by 6 bases and V by 1 base; bases with no gene match: 6. Germline values: CDR1 SGHTA, CDR2 FQGNSA. CDR3 length equals 15 residues. The CDR3 sequence is CASSLGGLAGAEQYF. Written as DNA, the CDR3 is TGTGCCAGCAGCTTAGGAGGGCTAGCGGGAGCCGAGCAGTACTTC.

The V call is TRBV9, the J call TRBJ1-2; D may be TRBD1 (5 bases). Germline V gene lookup returns CDR1 SGDLS and CDR2 YYNGEE. The CDR3 is 14 residues long. V gave up 3 bases and J gave up 4 bases, with 13 bases separating them. The CDR3 coding sequence is TGTGCCAGCAGCGGCCCCGGGCAGGGCTATGGCTACACCTTC. Translating gives CASSGPGQGYGYTF.

The chain links TRBV28 to TRBJ2-7; 11 positions agree with TRBD2. The ends lost 1 base at V and 5 bases at J; junction bases unmatched: 4. The CDR3 sequence is 15 residues long. Germline CDR1 MDHEN, CDR2 SYDVKM. This CDR3 is CASSLLSTSGNEQYF. CDR3 nucleotide sequence: TGTGCCAGCAGTTTATTATCGACTAGCGGGAACGAGCAGTACTTC.

CDR3 sequence (DNA): TGCGCCAGCAGAAATTACAGGGTTAAGACCCAGTACTTC. The encoded protein is CASRNYRVKTQYF. The chain is built from TRBV10-1 and TRBJ2-5; D might be TRBD1 (6 bases). V shed 6 bases and J shed 6 bases, with 14 bases lying between them. Germline loops: CDR1 WNHNN, CDR2 SYGVQD (reference sequence). The CDR3 contains 13 residues.

The chain combines TRBV6-5 with TRBJ2-7; maybe TRBD2 (5 bases). Trimming removed 11 bases from V and 7 bases from J, with 18 bases in between. This CDR3 is built from 12 residues. Germline lookup yields CDR1 MNHEY and CDR2 SVGAGI. CDR3 residues: CASKYQPGEQYF. As DNA, the CDR3 is TGTGCCTCTAAATACCAGCCGGGGGAGCAGTACTTC.

The V call is TRBV5-1, the J call TRBJ2-3, with D possibly being TRBD1 (5 bases). V lost 1 base, J lost 2 bases, and 11 bases lay in between. This CDR3 spans 15 amino acids. Germline V lookup: CDR1 SGHRS, CDR2 YFSETQ. The chain's CDR3 is CASSLKGAPTDTQYF. Written as DNA, the CDR3 is TGCGCCAGCAGCTTGAAAGGGGCACCCACAGATACGCAGTATTTT. Full variable domain (outside the CDR3, taken from reference TRBV5-1 and TRBJ2-3): KAGVTQTPRYLIKTRGQQVTLSCSPISGHRSVSWYQQTPGQGLQFLFEYFSETQRNKGNFPGRFSGRQFSNSRSEMNVSTLELGDSALYLCASSLKGAPTDTQYFGPGTRLTVL.

The chain employs TRBV19 and TRBJ2-2; D is unresolved. CDR1 and CDR2 (germline): LNHDA, SQIVND (reference sequence). This CDR3 has 16 amino acids. Trimming pared 4 bases from V and 0 bases from J, leaving 12 bases between. The CDR3 is CASSSRDIANTGELFF. CDR3 DNA sequence: TGTGCCAGTAGTAGCCGCGACATTGCGAACACCGGGGAGCTGTTTTTT.

The chain uses TRBV4-3 and TRBJ2-3; 11 positions agree with TRBD2. V dropped 6 bases and J dropped 5; count of bases not matched to a gene: 4. Germline assignment: CDR1 LGHNA and CDR2 YSLEER. This CDR3 has 14 residues. CDR3 sequence: CASSLAGGRDTQYF. For the CDR3, the DNA is TGCGCCAGCAGTCTAGCGGGAGGTAGAGATACGCAGTATTTT.

The chain carries TRBV2 and TRBJ1-5; D call uncertain. The CDR3 extends over 15 amino acids. Trimming pared 8 bases from V and 0 bases from J, leaving 14 bases between. CDR1 SNHLY and CDR2 FYNNEI come from the germline V gene. In nucleotides, the CDR3 is TGTGCCAGCTCGTGGCAGGCCGATAGCAATCAGCCCCAGCATTTT. Translation: CASSWQADSNQPQHF. The whole variable domain, remainder taken from reference TRBV2 and TRBJ1-5, is EPEVTQTPSHQVTQMGQEVILRCVPISNHLYFYWYRQILGQKVEFLVSFYNNEISEKSEIFDDQFSVERPDGSNFTLKIRSTKLEDSAMYFCASSWQADSNQPQHFGDGTRLSIL.

V is TRBV19 and J is TRBJ1-4, with 11 bases fitting TRBD1. Germline values: CDR1 LNHDA, CDR2 SQIVND (reference sequence). V was clipped by 10 bases and J by 5 bases; unmatched bases: 9. The CDR3 runs 15 residues. CDR3 protein: CATSDRGRGNEKLFF. The CDR3 region has the DNA TGTGCCACCTCGGACAGGGGGCGAGGAAATGAAAAACTGTTTTTT. The variable domain in full, completed from reference TRBV19 and TRBJ1-4, reads DGGITQSPKYLFRKEGQNVTLSCEQNLNHDAMYWYRQDPGQGLRLIYYSQIVNDFQKGDIAEGYSVSREKKESFPLTVTSAQKNPTAFYLCATSDRGRGNEKLFFGSGTQLSVL.

J is TRBJ2-3 and V is TRBV3-1 (or the pseudogene TRBV3-2), with 8 positions matching TRBD2. This CDR3 spans 17 amino acids. The V segment lost 3 bases and the J segment 3 bases; nucleotides outside the gene matches: 11. Germline CDR1 reads LGHDT; CDR2 reads YNNKEL (reference sequence). This chain's CDR3 is CASSHRRAGVWTDTQYF. In DNA, the CDR3 is TGTGCCAGCAGCCATCGACGAGCGGGAGTATGGACAGATACGCAGTATTTT.

V is TRBV25-1 and J is TRBJ1-6, with D perhaps TRBD1 (6 bases). Trimming took off 10 bases at V and 0 bases at J, with 13 bases between the two ends. The CDR3 has 15 residues. CDR1 MGHDK and CDR2 SYGVNS come from the germline V gene. The CDR3 loop reads CATGGPSSYNSPLHF. In nucleotides, the CDR3 is TGTGCCACCGGGGGGCCTAGCTCCTATAATTCACCCCTCCACTTT.

The sample holds a few counts of this clone. The genes are TRBV5-1 and TRBJ2-7; 10 bases are a match to TRBD2. Germline CDR1 reads SGHRS; CDR2 reads YFSETQ. Germline trimming cut 2 bases from V and 5 bases from J; bases unmatched to any gene: 7. The CDR3 is 15 amino acids. As DNA, the CDR3 is TGCGCCAGCAGCTTCGGTCCTAGCGGGAGAAACGAGCAGTACTTC. Its translation is CASSFGPSGRNEQYF.

The genes are TRBV6-2 or TRBV6-3 and TRBJ2-7; 9 positions match TRBD2. The CDR3 consists of 15 residues. Germline CDR1 and CDR2: MNHEY and SVGEGT. Trimming removed 5 bases from V and 6 bases from J; junction bases left unmatched: 11. CDR3 nucleotide sequence: TGTGCCAGCAGTCAGAGATTAGCGGGAGTGGGCGAGCAGTACTTC. It encodes CASSQRLAGVGEQYF.

This clone was seen once. The chain carries TRBV11-3 and TRBJ1-2, with a tentative D call TRBD1 (6 bases). From germline, CDR1 is SGHNT and CDR2 YENEEA. The CDR3 is 15 amino acids. V was trimmed by 1 base and J by 4 bases, leaving 13 bases between them. DNA of the CDR3: TGTGCCAGCAGCTTAGGGACAGACTATACCTATGGCTACACCTTC. Amino acid sequence: CASSLGTDYTYGYTF.

V usage is TRBV20-1 and J usage is TRBJ1-4; D is possibly TRBD1 (5 bases). Trimming stripped 4 bases from V and 13 bases from J, with 13 bases between. Germline V lookup: CDR1 DFQATT, CDR2 SNEGSKA (reference sequence). This CDR3 has 11 residues. CDR3 sequence: CSATDPDRLFF. The CDR3 nucleotides are TGCAGTGCTACCGACCCAGACAGACTGTTTTTT.

The chain has TRBV6-5 and TRBJ1-1; 7 positions match TRBD1. The CDR3 extends over 13 amino acids. Germline V gives CDR1 MNHEY, CDR2 SVGAGI. V dropped 6 bases and J dropped 5; count of bases not matched to a gene: 6. The CDR3: CASSWQGGTEAFF. In DNA form, the CDR3 reads TGTGCCAGCAGCTGGCAGGGGGGAACTGAAGCTTTCTTT.

This sequence joins TRBV11-2 and TRBJ2-2; TRBD1 matches at 8 bases. With 3 bases clipped from V and 5 bases from J, the junction kept 8 bases outside the gene matches. There are 16 residues in the CDR3. Per the germline V gene, CDR1 is SGHAT and CDR2 is FQNNGV. DNA of the CDR3: TGTGCCAGCAGCTTCGGCAGGGGGCGCGGAACCGGGGAGCTGTTTTTT. Translated, it gives CASSFGRGRGTGELFF. Using reference TRBV11-2 and TRBJ2-2 for the parts outside the CDR3, the full variable domain is EAGVAQSPRYKIIEKRQSVAFWCNPISGHATLYWYQQILGQGPKLLIQFQNNGVVDDSQLPKDRFSAERLKGVDSTLKIQPAKLEDSAVYLCASSFGRGRGTGELFFGEGSRLTVL.

This clone showed up just once. This chain links TRBV10-3 with TRBJ2-3; the match to TRBD1 covers 9 bases. J lost 1 base, V lost 6 bases, and 8 bases had no gene match. The CDR3 length is 16 residues. CDR1 and CDR2 (germline): ENHRY, SYGVKD. CDR3 sequence: CAISPQGASGTDTQYF. For the CDR3, the DNA is TGTGCCATCAGCCCACAGGGGGCTTCCGGCACAGATACGCAGTATTTT.

The chain carries TRBV28 and TRBJ1-1; the D gene is possibly TRBD1 (6 bases). Germline-derived CDR1 and CDR2 are MDHEN and SYDVKM. CDR3 size: 14 residues. Deletions cut 9 bases from V and 7 bases from J, with 21 bases between. The CDR3 reads CASTTGIRRREAFF. The CDR3 DNA reads as TGTGCCAGTACCACAGGGATTAGGCGGCGTGAAGCTTTCTTT.

This chain uses TRBV7-2 with TRBJ2-1; 7 bases align to TRBD1. CDR1 is SGHTA and CDR2 is FQGNSA in the germline V gene. V gave up 5 bases and J gave up 4 bases; unmatched junction bases: 5. This CDR3 comprises 14 residues. The CDR3 region has the DNA TGTGCCAGCAGCGAGGACAGGCGGTACAATGAGCAGTTCTTC. This sequence encodes CASSEDRRYNEQFF.

The J gene is TRBJ2-1, the V gene TRBV10-3, with a tentative D call TRBD2 (6 bases). Per the germline V gene, CDR1 is ENHRY and CDR2 is SYGVKD. The germline V and J ends were trimmed by 0 bases and 3 bases, with 9 bases remaining between them. This CDR3 contains 15 residues. The CDR3, as DNA: TGTGCCATCAGTGAGTCGCGACTAGGCTACAATGAGCAGTTCTTC. Translating gives CAISESRLGYNEQFF.

This rearrangement joins TRBV9 to TRBJ2-5; D is uncertain. The germline V gene has CDR1 SGDLS and CDR2 YYNGEE. Trimming took off 0 bases at V and 1 base at J, with 13 bases between the two ends. This CDR3 comprises 16 residues. The CDR3, as DNA: TGTGCCAGCAGCGTAGTGAAACCCTCAGGCCAAGAGACCCAGTACTTC. It is translated as CASSVVKPSGQETQYF.